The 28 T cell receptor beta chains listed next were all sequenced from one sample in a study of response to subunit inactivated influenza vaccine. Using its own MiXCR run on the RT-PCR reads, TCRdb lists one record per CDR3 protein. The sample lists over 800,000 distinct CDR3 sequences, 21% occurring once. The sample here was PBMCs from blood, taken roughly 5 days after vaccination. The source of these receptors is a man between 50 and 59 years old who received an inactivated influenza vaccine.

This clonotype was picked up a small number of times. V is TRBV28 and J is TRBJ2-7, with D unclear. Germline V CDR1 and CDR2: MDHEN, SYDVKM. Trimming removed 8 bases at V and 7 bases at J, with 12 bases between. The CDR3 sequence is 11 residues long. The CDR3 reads CASRAGLEQYF. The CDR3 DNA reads TGTGCCAGCCGAGCCGGCTTAGAGCAGTACTTC.

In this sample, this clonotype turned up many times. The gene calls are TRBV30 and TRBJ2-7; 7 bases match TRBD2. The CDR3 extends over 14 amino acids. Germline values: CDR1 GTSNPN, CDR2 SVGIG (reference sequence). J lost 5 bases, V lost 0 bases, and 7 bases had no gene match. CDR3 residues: CAWSVTGGLDEQYF. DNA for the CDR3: TGTGCCTGGAGTGTGACGGGAGGTTTGGACGAGCAGTACTTC.

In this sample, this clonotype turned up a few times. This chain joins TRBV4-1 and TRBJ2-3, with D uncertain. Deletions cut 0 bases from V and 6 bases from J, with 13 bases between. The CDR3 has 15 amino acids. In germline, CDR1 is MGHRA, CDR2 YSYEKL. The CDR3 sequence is CASSQDGEPEDTQYF. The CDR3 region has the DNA TGCGCCAGCAGCCAAGATGGCGAGCCCGAGGATACGCAGTATTTT.

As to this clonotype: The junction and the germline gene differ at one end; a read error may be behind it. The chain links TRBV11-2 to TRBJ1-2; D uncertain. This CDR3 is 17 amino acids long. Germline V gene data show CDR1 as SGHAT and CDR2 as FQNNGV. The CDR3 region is CASSLNLQPMANYGYNF. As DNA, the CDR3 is TGTGCCAGCAGCTTAAATCTCCAACCAATGGCTAACTATGGCTACAACTTC.

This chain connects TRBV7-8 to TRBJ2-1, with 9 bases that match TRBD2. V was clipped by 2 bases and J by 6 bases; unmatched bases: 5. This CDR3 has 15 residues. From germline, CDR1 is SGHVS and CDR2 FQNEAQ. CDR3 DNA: TGTGCCAGCAGCTTACTGGGACTAGCAGCCAATGAGCAGTTCTTC. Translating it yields CASSLLGLAANEQFF.

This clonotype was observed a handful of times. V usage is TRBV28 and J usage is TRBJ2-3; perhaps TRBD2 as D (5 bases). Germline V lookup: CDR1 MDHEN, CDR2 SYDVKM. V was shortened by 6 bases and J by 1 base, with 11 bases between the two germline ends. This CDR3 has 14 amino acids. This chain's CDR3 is CASRAGSRTDTQYF. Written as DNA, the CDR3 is TGTGCCAGCAGGGCGGGTAGCCGCACAGATACGCAGTATTTT.

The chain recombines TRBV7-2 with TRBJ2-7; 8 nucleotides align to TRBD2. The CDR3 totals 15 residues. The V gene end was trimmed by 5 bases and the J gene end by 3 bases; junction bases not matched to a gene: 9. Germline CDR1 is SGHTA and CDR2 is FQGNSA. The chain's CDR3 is CASSPPNSGVYEQYF. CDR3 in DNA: TGTGCCAGCAGCCCTCCAAATAGCGGGGTCTACGAGCAGTACTTC. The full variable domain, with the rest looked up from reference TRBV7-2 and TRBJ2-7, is GAGVSQSPSNKVTEKGKDVELRCDPISGHTALYWYRQSLGQGLEFLIYFQGNSAPDKSGLPSDRFSAERTGGSVSTLTIQRTQQEDSAVYLCASSPPNSGVYEQYFGPGTRLTVT.

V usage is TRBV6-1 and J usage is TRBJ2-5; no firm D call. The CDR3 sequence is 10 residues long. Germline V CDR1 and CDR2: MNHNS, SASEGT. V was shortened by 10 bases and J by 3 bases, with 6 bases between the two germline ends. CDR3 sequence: CAIVEETQYF. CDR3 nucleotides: TGTGCCATCGTGGAAGAGACCCAGTACTTC.

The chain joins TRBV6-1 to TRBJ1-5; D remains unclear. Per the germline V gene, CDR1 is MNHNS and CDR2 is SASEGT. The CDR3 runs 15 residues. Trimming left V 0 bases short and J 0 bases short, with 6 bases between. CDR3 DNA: TGTGCCAGCAGTGAAGCTACAGCTAGCAATCAGCCCCAGCATTTT. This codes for CASSEATASNQPQHF.

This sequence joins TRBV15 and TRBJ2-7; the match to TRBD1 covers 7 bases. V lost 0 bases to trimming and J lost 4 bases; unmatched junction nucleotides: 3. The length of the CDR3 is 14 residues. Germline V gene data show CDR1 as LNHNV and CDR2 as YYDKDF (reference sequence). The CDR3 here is CATSRDRQGYEQYF. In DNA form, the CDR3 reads TGTGCCACCAGCAGAGATCGACAGGGTTACGAGCAGTACTTC.

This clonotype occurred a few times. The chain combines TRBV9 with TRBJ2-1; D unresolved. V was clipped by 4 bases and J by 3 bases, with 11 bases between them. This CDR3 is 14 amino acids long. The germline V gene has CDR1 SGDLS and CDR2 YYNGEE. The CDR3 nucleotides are TGTGCCAGCAGCAGAACATACGGCTACAATGAGCAGTTCTTC. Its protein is CASSRTYGYNEQFF.

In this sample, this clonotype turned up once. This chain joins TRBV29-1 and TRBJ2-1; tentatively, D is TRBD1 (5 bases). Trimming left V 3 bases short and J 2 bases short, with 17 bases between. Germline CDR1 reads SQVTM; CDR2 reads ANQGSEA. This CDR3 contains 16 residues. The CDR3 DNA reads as TGCAGCGTTGATCCTTCAAGTGGGGCCGCCTACAATGAGCAGTTCTTC. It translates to CSVDPSSGAAYNEQFF.

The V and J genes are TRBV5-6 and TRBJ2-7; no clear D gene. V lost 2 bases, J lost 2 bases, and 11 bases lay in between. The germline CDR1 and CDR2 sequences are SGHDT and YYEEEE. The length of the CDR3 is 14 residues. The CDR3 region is CASSFGRSTYEQYF. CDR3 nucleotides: TGTGCCAGCAGCTTTGGCAGATCTACCTACGAGCAGTACTTC.

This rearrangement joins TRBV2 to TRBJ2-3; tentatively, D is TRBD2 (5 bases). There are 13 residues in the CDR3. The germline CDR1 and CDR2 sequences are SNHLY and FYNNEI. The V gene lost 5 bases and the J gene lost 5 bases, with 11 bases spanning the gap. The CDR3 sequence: CASSWENQDTQYF. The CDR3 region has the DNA TGTGCCAGCAGTTGGGAGAACCAAGATACGCAGTATTTT. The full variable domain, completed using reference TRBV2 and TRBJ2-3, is EPEVTQTPSHQVTQMGQEVILRCVPISNHLYFYWYRQILGQKVEFLVSFYNNEISEKSEIFDDQFSVERPDGSNFTLKIRSTKLEDSAMYFCASSWENQDTQYFGPGTRLTVL.

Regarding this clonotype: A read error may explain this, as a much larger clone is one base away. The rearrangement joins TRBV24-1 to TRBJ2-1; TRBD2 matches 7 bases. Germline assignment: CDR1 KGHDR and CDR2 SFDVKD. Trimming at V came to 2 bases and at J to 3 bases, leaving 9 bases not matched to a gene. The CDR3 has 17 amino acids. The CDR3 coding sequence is TGTGCCACCAGTGATTCGGGAGTAGCGGGCCACTACAATGAGCAGTTCTTC. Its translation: CATSDSGVAGHYNEQFF.

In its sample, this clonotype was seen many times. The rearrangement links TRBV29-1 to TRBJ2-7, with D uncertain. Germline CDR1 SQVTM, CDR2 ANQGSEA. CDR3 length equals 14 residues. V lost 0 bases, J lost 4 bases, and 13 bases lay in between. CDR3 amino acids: CSVEDRETGYEQYF. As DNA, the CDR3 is TGCAGCGTTGAAGACAGAGAGACTGGGTACGAGCAGTACTTC.

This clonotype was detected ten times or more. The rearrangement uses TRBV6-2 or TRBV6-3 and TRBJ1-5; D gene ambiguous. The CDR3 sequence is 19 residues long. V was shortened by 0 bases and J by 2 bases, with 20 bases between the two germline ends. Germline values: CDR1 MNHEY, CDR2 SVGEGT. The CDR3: CASSYSSRSGFGGNQPQHF. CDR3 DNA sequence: TGTGCCAGCAGTTACTCGTCGAGGTCGGGCTTCGGGGGCAATCAGCCCCAGCATTTT.

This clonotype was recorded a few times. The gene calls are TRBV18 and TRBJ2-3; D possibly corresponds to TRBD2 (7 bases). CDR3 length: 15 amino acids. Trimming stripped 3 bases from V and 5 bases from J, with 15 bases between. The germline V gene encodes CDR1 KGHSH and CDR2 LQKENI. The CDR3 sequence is CASSPGGGGGDTQYF. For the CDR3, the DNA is TGTGCCAGCTCACCCGGCGGGGGCGGAGGAGATACGCAGTATTTT. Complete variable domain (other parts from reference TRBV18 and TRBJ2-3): NAGVMQNPRHLVRRRGQEARLRCSPMKGHSHVYWYRQLPEEGLKFMVYLQKENIIDESGMPKERFSAEFPKEGPSILRIQQVVRGDSAAYFCASSPGGGGGDTQYFGPGTRLTVL.

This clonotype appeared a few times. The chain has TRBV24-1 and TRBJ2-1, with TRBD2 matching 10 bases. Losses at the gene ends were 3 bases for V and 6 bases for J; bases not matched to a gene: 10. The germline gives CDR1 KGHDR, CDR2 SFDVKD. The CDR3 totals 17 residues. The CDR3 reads CATSDISGGYFPNEQFF. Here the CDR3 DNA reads TGTGCCACCAGTGATATTAGCGGGGGGTATTTTCCCAATGAGCAGTTCTTC.

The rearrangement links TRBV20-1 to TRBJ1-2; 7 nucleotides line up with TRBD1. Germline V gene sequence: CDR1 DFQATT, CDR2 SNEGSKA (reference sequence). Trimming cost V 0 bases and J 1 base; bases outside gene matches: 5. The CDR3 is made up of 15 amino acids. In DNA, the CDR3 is TGCAGTGCTAGAGAACAGGGGAGAAGTAACTATGGCTACACCTTC. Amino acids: CSAREQGRSNYGYTF.

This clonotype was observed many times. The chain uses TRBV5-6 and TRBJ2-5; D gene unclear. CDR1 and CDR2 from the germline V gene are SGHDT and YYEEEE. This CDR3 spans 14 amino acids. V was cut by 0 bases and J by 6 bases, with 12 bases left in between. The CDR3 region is CASSLVEVGKTQYF. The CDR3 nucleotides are TGTGCCAGCAGCTTGGTTGAGGTGGGCAAGACCCAGTACTTC.

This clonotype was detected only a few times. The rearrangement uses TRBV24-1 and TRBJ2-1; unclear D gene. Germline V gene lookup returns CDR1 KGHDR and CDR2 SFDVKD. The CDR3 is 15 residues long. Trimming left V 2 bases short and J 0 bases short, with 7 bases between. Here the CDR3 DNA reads TGTGCCACCAGTGATTCGTGGGGCTCCTACAATGAGCAGTTCTTC. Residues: CATSDSWGSYNEQFF.

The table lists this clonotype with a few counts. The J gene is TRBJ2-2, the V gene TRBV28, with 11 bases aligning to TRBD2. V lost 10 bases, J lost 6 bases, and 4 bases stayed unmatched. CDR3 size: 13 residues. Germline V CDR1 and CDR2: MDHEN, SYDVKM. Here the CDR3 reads CATGLAGPGELFF. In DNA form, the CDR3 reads TGTGCCACCGGACTAGCGGGTCCCGGGGAGCTGTTTTTT.

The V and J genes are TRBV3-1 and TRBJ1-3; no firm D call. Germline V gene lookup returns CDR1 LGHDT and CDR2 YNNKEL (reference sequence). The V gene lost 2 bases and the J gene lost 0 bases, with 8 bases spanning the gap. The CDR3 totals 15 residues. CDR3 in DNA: TGTGCCAGCAGCCAACGTACAGTCTCTGGAAACACCATATATTTT. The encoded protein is CASSQRTVSGNTIYF. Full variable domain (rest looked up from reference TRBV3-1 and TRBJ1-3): DTAVSQTPKYLVTQMGNDKSIKCEQNLGHDTMYWYKQDSKKFLKIMFSYNNKELIINETVPNRFSPKSPDKAHLNLHINSLELGDSAVYFCASSQRTVSGNTIYFGEGSWLTVV.

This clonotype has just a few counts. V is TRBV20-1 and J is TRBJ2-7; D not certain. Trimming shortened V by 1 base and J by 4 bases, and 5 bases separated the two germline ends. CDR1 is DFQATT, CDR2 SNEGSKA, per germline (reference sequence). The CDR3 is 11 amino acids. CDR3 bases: TGCAGTGCTAGAGGCCGTTACGAGCAGTACTTC. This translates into CSARGRYEQYF.

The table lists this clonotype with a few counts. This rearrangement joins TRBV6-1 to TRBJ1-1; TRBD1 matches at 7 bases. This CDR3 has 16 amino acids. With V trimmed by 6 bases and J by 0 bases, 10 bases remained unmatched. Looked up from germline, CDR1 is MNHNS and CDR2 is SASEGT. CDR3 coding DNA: TGTGCCAGCAGGCAGACTCAGGGGGGCCTGAACACTGAAGCTTTCTTT. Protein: CASRQTQGGLNTEAFF.

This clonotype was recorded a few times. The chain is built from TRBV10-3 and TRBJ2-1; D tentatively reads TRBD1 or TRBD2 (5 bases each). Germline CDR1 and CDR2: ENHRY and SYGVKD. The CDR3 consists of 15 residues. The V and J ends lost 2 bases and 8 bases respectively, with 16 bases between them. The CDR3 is CAISEGARGRYEQFF. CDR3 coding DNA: TGTGCCATCAGTGAGGGGGCACGAGGGCGGTATGAGCAGTTCTTC.

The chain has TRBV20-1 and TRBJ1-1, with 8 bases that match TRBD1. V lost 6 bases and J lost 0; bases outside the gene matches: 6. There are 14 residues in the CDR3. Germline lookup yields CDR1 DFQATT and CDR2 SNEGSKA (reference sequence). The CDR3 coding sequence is TGCAGTGCACAGAGGACAGGGATGAACACTGAAGCTTTCTTT. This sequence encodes CSAQRTGMNTEAFF.